Presented here are 10 T cell receptor beta chains from one specimen sequenced in a study of response to subunit inactivated influenza vaccine. TCRdb fed the RT-PCR reads into MiXCR, producing one record per CDR3 protein. The table shows hundreds of thousands of distinct CDR3 sequences, with roughly 14% occurring only once. The sample consisted of PBMCs from blood, taken approximately 15 days before vaccination. These receptors were collected from a middle-aged man who received an inactivated influenza vaccine.

This chain connects TRBV27 to TRBJ2-2, with D maybe TRBD1 (5 bases). Trimming left V 3 bases short and J 6 bases short, with 17 bases between. CDR1 MNHEY and CDR2 SMNVEV come from the germline V gene (reference sequence). This CDR3 region has 16 residues. DNA for the CDR3: TGTGCCAGCAGTTTCCAGGGTTTTGAAATTCCCGGGGAGCTGTTTTTT. Translated, it gives CASSFQGFEIPGELFF.

The chain uses TRBV28 and TRBJ2-7, with 7 bases that match TRBD1. CDR1 is MDHEN, CDR2 SYDVKM, per germline. The V and J ends lost 6 bases and 2 bases, in that order; junction bases with no gene match: 4. The CDR3 is made up of 13 amino acids. CDR3 in DNA: TGTGCCAGCAGCATGGACAGGCCCTACGAGCAGTACTTC. Its translation is CASSMDRPYEQYF.

This clonotype occurred a few times. CDR3 residues: CSAARGSNQPQHF. The CDR3 DNA reads TGCAGTGCTGCCAGGGGAAGCAATCAGCCCCAGCATTTT. V gene TRBV20-1 combines with J gene TRBJ1-5, with D tentatively TRBD1 (6 bases). The length of the CDR3 is 13 residues. The germline V gene encodes CDR1 DFQATT and CDR2 SNEGSKA (reference sequence). Trimming shortened V by 5 bases and J by 1 base, and 9 bases separated the two germline ends.

This clonotype was counted ten times or more. The rearrangement joins TRBV24-1 to TRBJ2-4; possibly TRBD1 for D (7 bases). V was shortened by 0 bases and J by 8 bases, with 10 bases between the two germline ends. Germline V gene data show CDR1 as KGHDR and CDR2 as SFDVKD. This CDR3 has 14 amino acids. CDR3 coding DNA: TGTGCCACCAGTGATTTGACAGGGGAGGACATTCAGTACTTC. Translating gives CATSDLTGEDIQYF.

This clonotype was observed a handful of times. The genes are TRBV5-1 and TRBJ2-3, with D unclear. Germline CDR1 reads SGHRS; CDR2 reads YFSETQ. CDR3 length: 15 amino acids. Trimming took off 0 bases at V and 0 bases at J, with 8 bases between the two ends. The CDR3 loop reads CASSLALPSTDTQYF. The CDR3 DNA reads as TGCGCCAGCAGCTTGGCACTGCCAAGCACAGATACGCAGTATTTT.

This clonotype showed up many times. The chain is built from TRBV24-1 and TRBJ2-1, with 7 bases identical to TRBD1. Germline-derived CDR1 and CDR2 are KGHDR and SFDVKD. The CDR3 is 15 amino acids. The junction had 9 bases not matched to a gene; V was cut back by 7 bases and J by 4 bases. The CDR3 coding sequence is TGTGCCACCAGGGGATCCGGGACAGTTTACAATGAGCAGTTCTTC. Encoded protein: CATRGSGTVYNEQFF.

This clonotype has a handful of counts. The chain carries TRBV5-1 and TRBJ2-2, with 10 bases lining up with TRBD1. V shed 9 bases and J 2 bases; nucleotides not matched to a gene: 4. The V gene's germline CDR1 is SGHRS and CDR2 YFSETQ. The CDR3 consists of 14 residues. The CDR3 nucleotides are TGCGCCACCGCGACAGGGGGCAACACCGGGGAGCTGTTTTTT. This translates into CATATGGNTGELFF. Filled out from reference TRBV5-1 and TRBJ2-2, the complete variable domain reads KAGVTQTPRYLIKTRGQQVTLSCSPISGHRSVSWYQQTPGQGLQFLFEYFSETQRNKGNFPGRFSGRQFSNSRSEMNVSTLELGDSALYLCATATGGNTGELFFGEGSRLTVL.

V gene TRBV4-3 combines with J gene TRBJ2-7, with 7 bases fitting TRBD2. J lost 1 base, V lost 2 bases, and 5 bases had no gene match. The CDR3 consists of 15 residues. The germline gives CDR1 LGHNA, CDR2 YSLEER. The chain's CDR3 is CASSQPRTRSYEQYF. Written as DNA, the CDR3 is TGCGCCAGCAGCCAACCCCGGACTAGGTCCTACGAGCAGTACTTC.

The chain carries TRBV6-1 and TRBJ2-5; the D gene could be TRBD1 or TRBD2 (6 bases each). The CDR3 has 17 amino acids. V lost 5 bases and J 1 base, leaving 20 bases between the germline ends. In germline, CDR1 is MNHNS, CDR2 SASEGT. CDR3: CASSTPRGARGQETQYF. In DNA, the CDR3 is TGTGCCAGCAGTACACCCAGGGGAGCGCGGGGCCAAGAGACCCAGTACTTC.

There are many counts of this clonotype. V is TRBV6-1 and J is TRBJ1-2, with TRBD1 matching 8 bases. The V and J ends lost 6 bases and 5 bases, in that order; junction bases with no gene match: 5. Looked up from germline, CDR1 is MNHNS and CDR2 is SASEGT. The CDR3 is 13 amino acids. CDR3 sequence (DNA): TGTGCCAGCAGAGCCGGGACAGGATATGGCTACACCTTC. This sequence encodes CASRAGTGYGYTF.